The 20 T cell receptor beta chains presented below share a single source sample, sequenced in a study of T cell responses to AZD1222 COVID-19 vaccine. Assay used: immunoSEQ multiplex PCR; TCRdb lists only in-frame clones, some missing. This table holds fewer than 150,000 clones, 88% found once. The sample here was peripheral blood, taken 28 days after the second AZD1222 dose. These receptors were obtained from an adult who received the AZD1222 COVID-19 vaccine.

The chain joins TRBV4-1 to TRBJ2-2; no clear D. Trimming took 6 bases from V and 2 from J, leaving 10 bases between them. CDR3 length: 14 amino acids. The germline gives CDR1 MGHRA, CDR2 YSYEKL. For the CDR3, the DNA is TGCGCCAGCAGTCCACCAACTAACACCGGGGAGCTGTTTTTT. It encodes CASSPPTNTGELFF.

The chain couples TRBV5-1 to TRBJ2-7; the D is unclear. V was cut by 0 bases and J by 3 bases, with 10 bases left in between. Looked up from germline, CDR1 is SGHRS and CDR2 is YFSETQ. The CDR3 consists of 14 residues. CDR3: CASSLDPGNYEQYF. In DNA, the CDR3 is TGCGCCAGCAGCTTGGATCCAGGCAACTACGAGCAGTACTTC.

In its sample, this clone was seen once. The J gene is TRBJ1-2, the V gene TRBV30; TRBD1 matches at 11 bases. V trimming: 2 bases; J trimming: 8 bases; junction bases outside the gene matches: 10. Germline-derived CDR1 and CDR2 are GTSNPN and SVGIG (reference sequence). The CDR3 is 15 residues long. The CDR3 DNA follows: TGTGCCTGGAGTAGGAGGACAGGGGGCGCGGGGGGCTACACCTTC. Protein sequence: CAWSRRTGGAGGYTF.

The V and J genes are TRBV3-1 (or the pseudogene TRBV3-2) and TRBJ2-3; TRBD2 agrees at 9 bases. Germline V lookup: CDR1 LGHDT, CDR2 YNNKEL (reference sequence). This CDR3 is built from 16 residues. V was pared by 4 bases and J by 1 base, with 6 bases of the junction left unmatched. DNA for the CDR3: TGTGCCAGCAGCCTCGTTAGCGGGGGAGGCACAGATACGCAGTATTTT. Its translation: CASSLVSGGGTDTQYF.

This chain's CDR3 is CASSRPGQRNTGELFF. The CDR3 DNA is TGCGCCAGCAGCCGCCCGGGACAGAGGAACACCGGGGAGCTGTTTTTT. The rearrangement joins TRBV5-1 to TRBJ2-2; 7 nucleotides agree with TRBD1. Germline assignment: CDR1 SGHRS and CDR2 YFSETQ. V was pared by 4 bases and J by 1 base, with 7 bases of the junction left unmatched. This CDR3 is 16 amino acids long.

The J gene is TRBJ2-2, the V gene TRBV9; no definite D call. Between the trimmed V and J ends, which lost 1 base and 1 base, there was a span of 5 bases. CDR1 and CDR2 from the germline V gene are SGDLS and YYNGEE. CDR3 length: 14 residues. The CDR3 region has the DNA TGTGCCAGCAGCGTAAGACGGAACACCGGGGAGCTGTTTTTT. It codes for CASSVRRNTGELFF.

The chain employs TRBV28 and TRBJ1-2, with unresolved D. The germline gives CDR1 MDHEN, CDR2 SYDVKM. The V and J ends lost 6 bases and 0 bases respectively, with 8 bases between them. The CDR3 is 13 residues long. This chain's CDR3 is CASRTSSNYGYTF. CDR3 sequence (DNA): TGTGCCAGCAGAACCTCGTCTAACTATGGCTACACCTTC.

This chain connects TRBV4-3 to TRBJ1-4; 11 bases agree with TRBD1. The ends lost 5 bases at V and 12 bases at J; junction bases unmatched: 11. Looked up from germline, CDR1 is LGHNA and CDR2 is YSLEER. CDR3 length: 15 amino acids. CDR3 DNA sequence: TGCGCCAGCAGCACGGACAGGGGGCCAGCCGGGCAACTGTTTTTT. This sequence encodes CASSTDRGPAGQLFF.

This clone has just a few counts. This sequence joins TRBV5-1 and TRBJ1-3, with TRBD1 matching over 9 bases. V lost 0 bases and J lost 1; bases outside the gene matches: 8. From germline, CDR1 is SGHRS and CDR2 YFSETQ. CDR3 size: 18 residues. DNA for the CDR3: TGCGCCAGCAGCTTGGCCGGGACAGGGCCGAATTCTGGAAACACCATATATTTT. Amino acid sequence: CASSLAGTGPNSGNTIYF.

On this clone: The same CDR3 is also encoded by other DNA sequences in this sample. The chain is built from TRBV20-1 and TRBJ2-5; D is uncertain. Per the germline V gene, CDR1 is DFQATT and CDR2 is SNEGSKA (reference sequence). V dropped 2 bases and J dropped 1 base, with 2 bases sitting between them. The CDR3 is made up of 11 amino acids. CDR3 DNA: TGCAGTGCTAGACCCCAAGAGACCCAGTACTTC. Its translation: CSARPQETQYF.

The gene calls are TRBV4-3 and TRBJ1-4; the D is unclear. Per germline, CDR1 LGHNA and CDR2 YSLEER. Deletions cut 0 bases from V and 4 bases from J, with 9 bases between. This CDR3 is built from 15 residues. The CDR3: CASSQDNRDNEKLFF. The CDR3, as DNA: TGCGCCAGCAGCCAAGATAACAGAGATAATGAAAAACTGTTTTTT.

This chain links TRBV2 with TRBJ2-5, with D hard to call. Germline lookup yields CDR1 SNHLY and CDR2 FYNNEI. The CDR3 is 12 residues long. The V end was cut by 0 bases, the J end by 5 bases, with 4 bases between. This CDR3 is CASSEAGETQYF. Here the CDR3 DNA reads TGTGCCAGCAGTGAAGCGGGGGAGACCCAGTACTTC.

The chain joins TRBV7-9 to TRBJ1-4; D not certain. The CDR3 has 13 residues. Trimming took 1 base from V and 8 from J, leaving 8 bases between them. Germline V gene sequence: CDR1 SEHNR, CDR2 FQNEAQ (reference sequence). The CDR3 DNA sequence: TGTGCCAGCAGCTTAGTTACGGGGGAAAAACTGTTTTTT. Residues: CASSLVTGEKLFF.

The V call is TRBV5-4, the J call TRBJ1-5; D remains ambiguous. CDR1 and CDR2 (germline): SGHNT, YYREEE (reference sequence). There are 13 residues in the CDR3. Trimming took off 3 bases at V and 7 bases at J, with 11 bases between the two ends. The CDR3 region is CASSSGLGQPQHF. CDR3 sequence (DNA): TGTGCCAGCAGCTCGGGGTTGGGGCAGCCCCAGCATTTT.

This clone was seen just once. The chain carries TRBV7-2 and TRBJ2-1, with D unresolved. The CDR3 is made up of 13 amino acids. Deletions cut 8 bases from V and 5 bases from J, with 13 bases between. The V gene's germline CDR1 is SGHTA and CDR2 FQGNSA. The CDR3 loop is CASWAPGHNEQFF. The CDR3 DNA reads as TGTGCCAGCTGGGCTCCCGGCCACAATGAGCAGTTCTTC. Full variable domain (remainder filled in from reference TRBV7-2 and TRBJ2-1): GAGVSQSPSNKVTEKGKDVELRCDPISGHTALYWYRQSLGQGLEFLIYFQGNSAPDKSGLPSDRFSAERTGGSVSTLTIQRTQQEDSAVYLCASWAPGHNEQFFGPGTRLTVL.

CDR3 in amino acids: CASSHAFYTF. The CDR3 DNA reads TGTGCCAGCAGCCACGCATTCTACACCTTC. J is TRBJ1-2 and V is TRBV9, with D uncertain. The CDR3 contains 10 residues. V was pared by 4 bases and J by 10 bases, with 8 bases between. Germline CDR1 and CDR2: SGDLS and YYNGEE.

Here the CDR3 DNA reads TGTGCCAGTAGTCAAGGACAGACGAACACTGAAGCTTTCTTT. Encoded protein: CASSQGQTNTEAFF. The V gene is TRBV19, the J gene TRBJ1-1, with D perhaps matching TRBD1 (6 bases). Germline V CDR1 and CDR2: LNHDA, SQIVND (reference sequence). The CDR3 is 14 residues long. Trimming took off 5 bases at V and 1 base at J, with 11 bases between the two ends.

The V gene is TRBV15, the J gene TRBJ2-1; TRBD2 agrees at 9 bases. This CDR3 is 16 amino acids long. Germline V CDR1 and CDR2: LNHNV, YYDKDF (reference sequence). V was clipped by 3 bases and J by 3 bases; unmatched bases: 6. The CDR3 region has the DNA TGTGCCACCAGCAGGTCGACTAGCGGCCACTACAATGAGCAGTTCTTC. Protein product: CATSRSTSGHYNEQFF.

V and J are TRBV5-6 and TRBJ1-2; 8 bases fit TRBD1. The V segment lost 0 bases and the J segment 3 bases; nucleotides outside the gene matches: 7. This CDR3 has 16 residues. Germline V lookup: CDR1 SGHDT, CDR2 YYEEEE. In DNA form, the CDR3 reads TGTGCCAGCAGCTTGGGGGCAGGGGGCACTCACTATGGCTACACCTTC. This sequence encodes CASSLGAGGTHYGYTF.

The CDR3 reads CASSLGQESAFF. The CDR3 DNA is TGTGCCAGCAGCTTGGGCCAGGAATCAGCTTTCTTT. The V call is TRBV11-3, the J call TRBJ1-1; D is ambiguous. Between the trimmed V and J ends, which lost 3 bases and 10 bases, there was a span of 12 bases. The CDR3 runs to 12 residues. The germline gives CDR1 SGHNT, CDR2 YENEEA.